This T cell receptor (beta chain) was recovered during a study of CD8 T cells in ankylosing spondylitis. General study results and limits: One TCR beta motif, made up of several highly homologous variants, appeared characteristic of ankylosing spondylitis blood.

Regarding this clonotype: Its antigen is undetermined.

Molecular-barcoded quantitative 5'-RACE produced these TCR beta libraries. One entry per CDR3 protein, called by TCRdb with MiXCR from the 5' RACE reads. The sample holds some 92,000 distinct CDR3 sequences, roughly 27% seen once. The clonotype was recovered from a male donor with ankylosing spondylitis or in good health (not recorded which). The sample consisted of blood, either unsorted or a sorted T cell fraction (not recorded which).

CDR3 sequence (DNA): TGCGCCAGCAGCCGACCTAGAAACACCGGGGAGCTGTTTTTT. Its protein product is CASSRPRNTGELFF. This chain joins TRBV4-1 and TRBJ2-2; no clear D. The germline V gene has CDR1 MGHRA and CDR2 YSYEKL. The CDR3 loop spans 14 amino acids. Trimming stripped 4 bases from V and 2 bases from J, with 8 bases between.